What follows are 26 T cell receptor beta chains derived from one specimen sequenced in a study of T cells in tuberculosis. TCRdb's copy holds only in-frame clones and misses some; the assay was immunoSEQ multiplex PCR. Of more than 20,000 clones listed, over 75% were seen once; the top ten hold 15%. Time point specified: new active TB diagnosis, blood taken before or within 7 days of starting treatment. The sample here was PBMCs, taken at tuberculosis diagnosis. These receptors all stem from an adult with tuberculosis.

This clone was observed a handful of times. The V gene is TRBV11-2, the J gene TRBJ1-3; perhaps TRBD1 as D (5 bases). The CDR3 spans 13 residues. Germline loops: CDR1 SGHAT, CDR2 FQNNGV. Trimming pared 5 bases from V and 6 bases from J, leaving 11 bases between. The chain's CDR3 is CASSPLRENTIYF. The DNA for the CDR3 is TGTGCCAGCAGCCCCCTCAGGGAAAACACCATATATTTT.

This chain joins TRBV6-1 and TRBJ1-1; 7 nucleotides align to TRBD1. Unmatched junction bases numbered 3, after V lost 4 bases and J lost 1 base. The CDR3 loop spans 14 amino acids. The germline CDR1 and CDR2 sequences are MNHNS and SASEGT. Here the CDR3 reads CASSAQGGNTEAFF. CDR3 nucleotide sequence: TGTGCCAGCAGTGCCCAGGGGGGGAACACTGAAGCTTTCTTT.

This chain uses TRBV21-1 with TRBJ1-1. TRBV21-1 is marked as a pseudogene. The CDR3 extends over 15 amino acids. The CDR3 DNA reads TGTGCCAGCAGCAAGGGGGGACGGTTGAGGACTGAAGCTTTCTTT. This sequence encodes CASSKGGRLRTEAFF.

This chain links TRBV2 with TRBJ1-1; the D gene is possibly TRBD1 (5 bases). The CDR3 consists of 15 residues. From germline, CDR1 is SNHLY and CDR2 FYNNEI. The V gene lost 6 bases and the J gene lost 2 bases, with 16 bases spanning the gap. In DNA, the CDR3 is TGTGCCAGCAGCGAGGGGTGGGGGGAAAACACTGAAGCTTTCTTT. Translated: CASSEGWGENTEAFF.

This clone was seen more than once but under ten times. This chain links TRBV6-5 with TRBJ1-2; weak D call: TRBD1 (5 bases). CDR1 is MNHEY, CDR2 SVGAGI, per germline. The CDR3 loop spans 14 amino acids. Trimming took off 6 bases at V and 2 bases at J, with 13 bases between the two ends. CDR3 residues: CASSLGGDNYGYTF. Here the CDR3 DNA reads TGTGCCAGCAGCCTCGGGGGGGACAACTATGGCTACACCTTC.

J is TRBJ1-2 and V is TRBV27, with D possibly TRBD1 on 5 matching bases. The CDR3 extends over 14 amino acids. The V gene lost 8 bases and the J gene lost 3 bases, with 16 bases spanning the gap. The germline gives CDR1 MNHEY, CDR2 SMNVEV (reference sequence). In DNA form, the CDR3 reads TGTGCCAGCCGGGACTTCTTAAGTGACTATGGCTACACCTTC. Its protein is CASRDFLSDYGYTF.

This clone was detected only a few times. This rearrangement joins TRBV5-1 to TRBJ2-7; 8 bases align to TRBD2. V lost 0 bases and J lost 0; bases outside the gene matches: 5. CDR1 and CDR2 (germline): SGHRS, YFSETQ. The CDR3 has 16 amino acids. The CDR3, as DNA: TGCGCCAGCAGCTTGGATCCGAGCGGGAGCTCCTACGAGCAGTACTTC. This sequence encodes CASSLDPSGSSYEQYF.

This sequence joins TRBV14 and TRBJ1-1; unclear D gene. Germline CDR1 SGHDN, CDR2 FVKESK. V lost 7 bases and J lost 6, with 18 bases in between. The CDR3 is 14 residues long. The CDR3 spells CASTPGLNRAEAFF. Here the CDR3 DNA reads TGTGCCAGCACTCCAGGACTTAACCGGGCTGAAGCTTTCTTT.

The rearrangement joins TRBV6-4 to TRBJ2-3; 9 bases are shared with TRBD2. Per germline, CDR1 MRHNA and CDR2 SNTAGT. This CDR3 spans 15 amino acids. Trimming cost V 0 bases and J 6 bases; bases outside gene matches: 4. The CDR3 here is CASSDSAGGSDTQYF. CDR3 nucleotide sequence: TGTGCCAGCAGTGACTCCGCGGGGGGGTCCGATACGCAGTATTTT.

The CDR3 DNA sequence: TGTGCCAGCAGTTTATCTTGGACAGGGGCCGGTAGCGCCCAGTACTTC. It encodes CASSLSWTGAGSAQYF. The gene calls are TRBV27 and TRBJ2-5, with TRBD1 identical over 9 bases. The CDR3 sequence is 16 residues long. V lost 0 bases and J lost 9; bases outside the gene matches: 11. Germline V CDR1 and CDR2: MNHEY, SMNVEV (reference sequence).

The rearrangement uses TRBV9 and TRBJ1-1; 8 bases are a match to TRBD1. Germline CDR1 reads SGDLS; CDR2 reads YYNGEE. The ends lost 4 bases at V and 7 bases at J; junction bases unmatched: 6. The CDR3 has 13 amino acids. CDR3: CASSRQGQGEAFF. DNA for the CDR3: TGTGCCAGCAGCCGACAGGGGCAGGGTGAAGCTTTCTTT.

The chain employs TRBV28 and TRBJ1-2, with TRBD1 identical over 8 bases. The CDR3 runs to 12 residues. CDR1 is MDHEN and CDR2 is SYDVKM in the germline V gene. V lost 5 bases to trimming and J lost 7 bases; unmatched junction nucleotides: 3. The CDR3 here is CASSRQGLGYTF. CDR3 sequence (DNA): TGTGCCAGCAGTAGACAGGGGCTTGGCTACACCTTC.

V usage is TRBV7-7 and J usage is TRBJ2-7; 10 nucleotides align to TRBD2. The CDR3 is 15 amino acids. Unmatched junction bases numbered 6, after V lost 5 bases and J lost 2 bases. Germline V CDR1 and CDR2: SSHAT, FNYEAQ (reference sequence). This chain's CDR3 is CASSPRTSGAYEQYF. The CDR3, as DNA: TGTGCCAGCAGCCCCAGGACTAGCGGAGCCTACGAGCAGTACTTC.

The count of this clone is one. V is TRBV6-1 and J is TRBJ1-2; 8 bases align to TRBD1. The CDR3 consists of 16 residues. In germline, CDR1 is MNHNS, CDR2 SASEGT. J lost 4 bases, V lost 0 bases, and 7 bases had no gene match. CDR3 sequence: CASSEASGQAGYGYTF. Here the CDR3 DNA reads TGTGCCAGCAGTGAAGCCTCGGGACAGGCCGGCTATGGCTACACCTTC.

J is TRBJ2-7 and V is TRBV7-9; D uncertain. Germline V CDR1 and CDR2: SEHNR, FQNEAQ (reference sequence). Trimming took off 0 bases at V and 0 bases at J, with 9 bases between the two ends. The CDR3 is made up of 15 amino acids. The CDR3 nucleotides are TGTGCCAGCAGCTTAGCGCTCAGTACCTCCTACGAGCAGTACTTC. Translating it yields CASSLALSTSYEQYF.

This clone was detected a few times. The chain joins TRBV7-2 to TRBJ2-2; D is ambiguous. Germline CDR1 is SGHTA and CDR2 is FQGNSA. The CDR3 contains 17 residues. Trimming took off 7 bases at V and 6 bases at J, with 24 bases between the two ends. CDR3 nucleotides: TGTGCCAGCAACCACGGATACCTTGAGGTCCACGCCGGGGAGCTGTTTTTT. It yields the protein CASNHGYLEVHAGELFF.

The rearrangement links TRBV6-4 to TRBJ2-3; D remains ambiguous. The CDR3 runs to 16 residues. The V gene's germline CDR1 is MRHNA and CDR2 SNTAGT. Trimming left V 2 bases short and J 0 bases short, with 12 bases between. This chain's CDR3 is CASSDLGGASTDTQYF. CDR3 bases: TGTGCCAGCAGTGACCTTGGCGGCGCGAGCACAGATACGCAGTATTTT.

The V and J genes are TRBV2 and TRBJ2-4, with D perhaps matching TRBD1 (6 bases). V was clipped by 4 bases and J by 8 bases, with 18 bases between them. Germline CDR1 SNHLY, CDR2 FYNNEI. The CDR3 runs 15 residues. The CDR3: CASSVTPGVSHIQYF. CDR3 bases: TGTGCCAGCAGTGTAACTCCAGGGGTGAGTCACATTCAGTACTTC. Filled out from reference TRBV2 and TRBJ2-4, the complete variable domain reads EPEVTQTPSHQVTQMGQEVILRCVPISNHLYFYWYRQILGQKVEFLVSFYNNEISEKSEIFDDQFSVERPDGSNFTLKIRSTKLEDSAMYFCASSVTPGVSHIQYFGAGTRLSVL.

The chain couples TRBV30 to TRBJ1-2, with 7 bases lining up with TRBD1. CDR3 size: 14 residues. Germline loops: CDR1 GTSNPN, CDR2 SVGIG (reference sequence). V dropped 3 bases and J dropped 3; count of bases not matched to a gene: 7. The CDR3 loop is CAWRLQGVDYGYTF. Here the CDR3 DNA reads TGTGCCTGGAGGCTCCAGGGGGTGGACTATGGCTACACCTTC. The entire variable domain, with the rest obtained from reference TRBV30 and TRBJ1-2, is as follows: SQTIHQWPATLVQPVGSPLSLECTVEGTSNPNLYWYRQAAGRGLQLLFYSVGIGQISSEVPQNLSASRPQDRQFILSSKKLLLSDSGFYLCAWRLQGVDYGYTFGSGTRLTVV.

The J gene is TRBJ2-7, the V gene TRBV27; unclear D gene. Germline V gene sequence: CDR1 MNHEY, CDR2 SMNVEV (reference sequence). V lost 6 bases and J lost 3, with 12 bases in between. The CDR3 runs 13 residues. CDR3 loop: CASSQDLDYEQYF. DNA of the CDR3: TGTGCCAGCAGCCAAGACTTAGACTACGAGCAGTACTTC.

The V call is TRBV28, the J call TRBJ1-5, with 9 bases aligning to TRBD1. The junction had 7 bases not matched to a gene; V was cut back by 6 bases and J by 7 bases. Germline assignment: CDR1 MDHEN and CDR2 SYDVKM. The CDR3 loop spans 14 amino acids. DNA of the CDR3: TGTGCCAGCAGCCAGACAGGGGGGGGCCAGCCCCAGCATTTT. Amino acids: CASSQTGGGQPQHF. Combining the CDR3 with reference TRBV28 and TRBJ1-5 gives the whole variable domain DVKVTQSSRYLVKRTGEKVFLECVQDMDHENMFWYRQDPGLGLRLIYFSYDVKMKEKGDIPEGYSVSREKKERFSLILESASTNQTSMYLCASSQTGGGQPQHFGDGTRLSIL.

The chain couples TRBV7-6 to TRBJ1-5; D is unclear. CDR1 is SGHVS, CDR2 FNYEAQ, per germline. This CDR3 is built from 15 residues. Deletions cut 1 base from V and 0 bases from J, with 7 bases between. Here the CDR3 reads CASSLGPNSNQPQHF. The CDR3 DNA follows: TGTGCCAGCAGCTTAGGGCCGAATAGCAATCAGCCCCAGCATTTT.

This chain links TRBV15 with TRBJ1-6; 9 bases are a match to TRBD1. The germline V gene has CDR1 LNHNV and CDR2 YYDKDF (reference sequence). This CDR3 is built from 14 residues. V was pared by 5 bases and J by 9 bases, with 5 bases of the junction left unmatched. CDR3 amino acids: CATSETGGISPLHF. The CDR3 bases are TGTGCCACCAGCGAGACAGGGGGAATTTCACCCCTCCACTTT.

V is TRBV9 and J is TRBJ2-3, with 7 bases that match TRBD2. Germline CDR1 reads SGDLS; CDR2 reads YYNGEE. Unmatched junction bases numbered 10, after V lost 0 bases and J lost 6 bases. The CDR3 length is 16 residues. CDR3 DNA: TGTGCCAGCAGCGTAGGAGCCCAGCGGGGTGGCGATACGCAGTATTTT. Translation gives CASSVGAQRGGDTQYF.

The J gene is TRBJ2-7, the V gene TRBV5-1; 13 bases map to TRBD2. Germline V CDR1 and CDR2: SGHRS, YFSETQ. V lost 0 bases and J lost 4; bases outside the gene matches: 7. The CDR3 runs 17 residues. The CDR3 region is CASSLGGLAGSGYEQYF. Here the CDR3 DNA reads TGCGCCAGCAGCTTGGGGGGACTAGCGGGATCGGGTTACGAGCAGTACTTC.

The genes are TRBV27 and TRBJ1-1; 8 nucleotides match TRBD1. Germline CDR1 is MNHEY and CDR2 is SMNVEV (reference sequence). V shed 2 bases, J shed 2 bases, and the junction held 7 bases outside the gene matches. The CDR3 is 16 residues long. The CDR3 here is CASSLTQGEGNTEAFF. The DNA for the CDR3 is TGTGCCAGCAGTTTAACACAGGGGGAAGGAAACACTGAAGCTTTCTTT.